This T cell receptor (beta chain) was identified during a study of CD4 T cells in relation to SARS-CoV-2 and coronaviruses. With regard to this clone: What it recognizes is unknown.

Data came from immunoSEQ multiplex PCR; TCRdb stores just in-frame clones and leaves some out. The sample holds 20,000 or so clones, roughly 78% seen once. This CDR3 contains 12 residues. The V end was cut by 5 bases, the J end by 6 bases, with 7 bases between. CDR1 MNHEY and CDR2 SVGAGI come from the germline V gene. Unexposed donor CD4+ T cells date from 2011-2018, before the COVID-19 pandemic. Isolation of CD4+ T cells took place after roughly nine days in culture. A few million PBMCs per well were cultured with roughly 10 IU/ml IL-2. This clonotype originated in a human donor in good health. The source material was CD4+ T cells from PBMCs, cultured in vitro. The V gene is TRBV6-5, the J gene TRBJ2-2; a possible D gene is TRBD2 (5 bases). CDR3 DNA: TGTGCCAGCAGTCTGGGAGCCGGGGAGCTGTTTTTT. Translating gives CASSLGAGELFF.